Included here is one TCR beta chain sequence, with context. The data were obtained in a study of technical replicates of blood from a few donors. Sequencing was performed with immunoSEQ multiplex PCR; in TCRdb, only in-frame clones are kept and a portion is missing. The table has around 76,000 clones, around 90% seen once. Trimming took 2 bases from V and 7 from J, leaving 8 bases between them. Germline assignment: CDR1 SGHAT and CDR2 FQDESV (reference sequence). CDR3 length equals 12 residues. V and J are TRBV11-1 and TRBJ1-1; D is unclear. Sequencing was performed on T cells isolated from PBMCs. The TCR sequence derives from a human donor in good health. The DNA of the CDR3 is TGTGCCAGCAGCTTAAATCCCAGTGAAGCTTTCTTT. The encoded protein is CASSLNPSEAFF.